One sample yielded the 13 T cell receptor beta chains listed below, sequenced in a study. TCRdb used MiXCR to reprocess the RT-PCR reads, holding one entry per CDR3 protein. The data contain about 680,000 distinct CDR3 sequences, 13% to 15% of them singletons. The sample taken for sequencing was memory CD4+ T cells from blood. All receptors come from a female donor in good health, serving as a healthy control.

The chain carries TRBV20-1 and TRBJ2-7; D unresolved. Germline V gives CDR1 DFQATT, CDR2 SNEGSKA (reference sequence). The CDR3 contains 11 residues. CDR3 sequence: CRTAANPEQYF. For the CDR3, the DNA is TGCAGGACGGCCGCGAACCCCGAGCAGTACTTC.

This clonotype was detected many times. The rearrangement joins TRBV24-1 to TRBJ1-5; D is unresolved. CDR3 length equals 15 residues. V shed 3 bases and J shed 4 bases, with 12 bases lying between them. Per the germline V gene, CDR1 is KGHDR and CDR2 is SFDVKD. The CDR3 DNA sequence: TGTGCCACCAGTGATGGAGGCCGGGGTAATCAGCCCCAGCATTTT. Residues: CATSDGGRGNQPQHF.

This clonotype was recorded at least ten times. The CDR3 DNA reads as TGTGCCAGCAGCCCCGGGCGGAGCACAGATACGCAGTATTTT. Its translation: CASSPGRSTDTQYF. The V and J genes are TRBV7-2 and TRBJ2-3; D is ambiguous. The CDR3 covers 14 residues. Trimming pared 5 bases from V and 0 bases from J, leaving 9 bases between. Germline CDR1 is SGHTA and CDR2 is FQGNSA.

This clonotype was recorded a few times. J is TRBJ1-5 and V is TRBV5-1; D not resolved. CDR3 length: 14 residues. Per germline, CDR1 SGHRS and CDR2 YFSETQ. Trimming removed 1 base at V and 5 bases at J, with 10 bases between. DNA for the CDR3: TGCGCCAGCAGCTTGTTAGGAGAGGATCAGCCCCAGCATTTT. This gives the protein CASSLLGEDQPQHF.

The CDR3 is CSARRAGVRPNTGELFF. The CDR3 coding sequence is TGCAGTGCTAGAAGGGCAGGGGTTCGACCGAACACCGGGGAGCTGTTTTTT. The J gene is TRBJ2-2, the V gene TRBV20-1, with a weak D call TRBD1 (6 bases). CDR3 length: 17 residues. CDR1 and CDR2 (germline): DFQATT, SNEGSKA (reference sequence). V was clipped by 2 bases and J by 0 bases, with 16 bases between them.

At least ten counts were recorded for this clonotype. The chain employs TRBV29-1 and TRBJ2-3, with unresolved D. Germline CDR1 and CDR2: SQVTM and ANQGSEA. V lost 4 bases and J 4 bases, leaving 15 bases between the germline ends. The CDR3 length is 14 residues. CDR3 residues: CSVVPQTVADTQYF. The DNA for the CDR3 is TGCAGCGTTGTCCCGCAGACCGTTGCAGATACGCAGTATTTT.

This clonotype has a count of ten or more. The chain has TRBV12-3 or TRBV12-4 and TRBJ2-7; D perhaps matches TRBD2 (6 bases). Trimming pared 1 base from V and 3 bases from J, leaving 19 bases between. This CDR3 has 17 residues. Written as DNA, the CDR3 is TGTGCCAGCAGTTTAGAAGCGGGTAGCCGTTTTTACTACGAGCAGTACTTC. Translating gives CASSLEAGSRFYYEQYF.

The sample holds a few counts of this clonotype. The gene calls are TRBV5-1 and TRBJ1-2; D not certain. This CDR3 has 16 residues. V lost 0 bases, J lost 1 base, and 13 bases lay in between. Germline V gene sequence: CDR1 SGHRS, CDR2 YFSETQ. CDR3 coding DNA: TGCGCCAGCAGCTTGGCCGCGGGGTTGGGTAACTATGGCTACACCTTC. Its translation is CASSLAAGLGNYGYTF.

This chain links TRBV30 with TRBJ2-1; no clear D. The germline V and J ends were trimmed by 0 bases and 11 bases, with 11 bases remaining between them. The CDR3 totals 12 residues. The germline gives CDR1 GTSNPN, CDR2 SVGIG (reference sequence). The CDR3 DNA is TGTGCCTGGAGTGTAGCCGATTTCAAGCAGTTCTTC. Translation gives CAWSVADFKQFF. Using reference TRBV30 and TRBJ2-1 for the parts outside the CDR3, the full variable domain is SQTIHQWPATLVQPVGSPLSLECTVEGTSNPNLYWYRQAAGRGLQLLFYSVGIGQISSEVPQNLSASRPQDRQFILSSKKLLLSDSGFYLCAWSVADFKQFFGPGTRLTVL.

The CDR3 region has the DNA TGTGCCAGCAGCTTAGGCACGGGACAGGGGAGTTACGAGCAGTACTTC. Translating it yields CASSLGTGQGSYEQYF. This chain uses TRBV11-2 with TRBJ2-7, with 10 bases lining up with TRBD1. Trimming at V came to 1 base and at J to 4 bases, leaving 7 bases not matched to a gene. Germline loops: CDR1 SGHAT, CDR2 FQNNGV. This CDR3 is 16 amino acids long.

To note about this clonotype: At one of its ends the junction is not consistent with the germline gene, which may arise from a read error. The chain uses TRBV15 and TRBJ1-3, with no clear D. Germline lookup yields CDR1 LNHNV and CDR2 YYDKDF (reference sequence). This CDR3 comprises 16 residues. The CDR3 is CATSRSDPSSGITIYF. CDR3 nucleotide sequence: TGTGCCACCAGCAGATCGGACCCGTCCTCTGGAATCACCATATATTTT.

V and J are TRBV6-2 or TRBV6-3 and TRBJ1-5, with D tentatively TRBD1 (6 bases). The CDR3 has 14 amino acids. Germline assignment: CDR1 MNHEY and CDR2 SVGEGT. V gave up 2 bases and J gave up 4 bases, with 9 bases separating them. CDR3 sequence (DNA): TGTGCCAGCAGTTACCTGACAGGAAATCAGCCCCAGCATTTT. Protein product: CASSYLTGNQPQHF.

The genes are TRBV7-9 and TRBJ2-1; D gene ambiguous. Germline CDR1 and CDR2: SEHNR and FQNEAQ (reference sequence). The length of the CDR3 is 16 residues. Between the trimmed V and J ends, which lost 4 bases and 0 bases, there was a span of 13 bases. CDR3 protein: CASSSFRPSSYNEQFF. The CDR3, as DNA: TGTGCCAGCAGCTCCTTCAGGCCCAGCTCCTACAATGAGCAGTTCTTC.